This TCR beta chain was retrieved from a study of T cell repertoires in cytomegalovirus infection. Study background: Public signatures in TCR beta pointed to CMV infection and matching HLA type. Regarding the study as a whole: Cumulative frequency of public TCR beta families picked out carriers of CMV plus the relevant HLA.

On this clonotype itself: Its antigen remains unknown.

Germline CDR1 reads MNHEY; CDR2 reads SVGAGI. The CDR3 length is 13 residues. Trimming took off 0 bases at V and 10 bases at J, with 12 bases between the two ends. TCRdb re-derived calls from the reads in MiXCR, one entry per CDR3 protein. Of 700,000 to 850,000 distinct CDR3 sequences listed, 30% to 35% are singletons. The TCR comes from a human donor in good health (CMV status not recorded). Some clones in this sample may be carry-over from other donors' samples. The gene calls are TRBV6-5 and TRBJ1-1; unclear D gene. Sequenced here: cultured CD8+ T cells from PBMCs, sampled from culture after CMV antigen stimulation. The CDR3 DNA reads TGTGCCAGCAGTTACTCGATTTTACGGGTAGCTTTCTTT. Its protein product is CASSYSILRVAFF.